What follows describes a single T cell receptor (beta chain). What it binds is not known. These data are taken from a study of CD8+ T cells in alopecia areata. Broader study findings: Scalp samples also contribute reads from the resident alphabeta T cells found in normal skin. A great number of expanded lesional clones endured in scalp and blood during tofacitinib.

Treatment denoted: oral pan-JAK inhibitor, 5-10 mg twice daily. Extraction of RNA preceded its reverse transcription into cDNA, which served as the sequencing template. Method: immunoSEQ multiplex PCR; TCRdb's copy keeps in-frame clones and lacks some. The table lists about 200,000 clones, 35% to 45% of them singletons. The CDR3 extends over 11 amino acids. Germline CDR1 and CDR2: DFQATT and SNEGSKA (reference sequence). V lost 5 bases, J lost 5 bases, and 7 bases lay in between. The source was CD4+ T cells sorted from blood, collected at approximately week 30, from a patient treated with tofacitinib. The sequence came from a human donor with alopecia areata. The chain has TRBV20-1 and TRBJ2-1; D is ambiguous. Here the CDR3 DNA reads TGCAGTGCTCCGGCACACAATGAGCAGTTCTTC. It encodes CSAPAHNEQFF.